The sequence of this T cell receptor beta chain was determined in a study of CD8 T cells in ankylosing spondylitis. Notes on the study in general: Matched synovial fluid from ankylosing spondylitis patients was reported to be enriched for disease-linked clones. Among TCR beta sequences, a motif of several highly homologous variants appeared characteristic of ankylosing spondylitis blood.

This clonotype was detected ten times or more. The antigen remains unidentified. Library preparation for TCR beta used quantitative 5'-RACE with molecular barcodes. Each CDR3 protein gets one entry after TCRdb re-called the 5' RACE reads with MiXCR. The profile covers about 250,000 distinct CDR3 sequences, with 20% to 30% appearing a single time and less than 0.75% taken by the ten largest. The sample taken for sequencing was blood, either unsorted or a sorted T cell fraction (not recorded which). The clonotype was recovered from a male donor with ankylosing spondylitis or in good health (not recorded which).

For the CDR3, the DNA is TGCGCCAGCAGCCAAGATCCTTGGCAGGCAACCCCGAAGGAGAAGCAGTACTTC. It translates to CASSQDPWQATPKEKQYF. The gene calls are TRBV4-1 and TRBJ2-7; D call uncertain. Germline assignment: CDR1 MGHRA and CDR2 YSYEKL. The CDR3 sequence is 18 residues long. Trimming stripped 0 bases from V and 8 bases from J, with 26 bases between.